This T cell receptor beta chain was sequenced for a study of blood T cell repertoires in COVID-19. Across the study: Material from acute and convalescent COVID-19 was sourced from the United States, Italy and Spain. Sources were T cells, B-cell-depleted T cells, or PBMCs; the material itself was cDNA or gDNA.

CDR1 is MNHEY and CDR2 is SVGAGI in the germline V gene. Losses at the gene ends were 6 bases for V and 4 bases for J; bases not matched to a gene: 7. The CDR3 loop spans 14 amino acids. In the authors' methods: Using reference gene primer amplification, nucleated cell counts were estimated. Generated by immunoSEQ multiplex PCR, the TCRdb table keeps only in-frame clones and is missing some. Clonal size and the V and J genes are those of that table, whereas D and trimming came from the DNA. Of some 370,000 clones listed, around 90% are singletons. The source is a man in his forties or fifties with acute or convalescent COVID-19. The chain employs TRBV6-5 and TRBJ1-1; TRBD1 aligns across 8 bases. The sample comprised peripheral blood. CDR3 loop: CASSWGQVGTEAFF. The DNA for the CDR3 is TGTGCCAGCAGCTGGGGACAGGTGGGCACTGAAGCTTTCTTT.